Listed below are T cell receptor beta chains from one sample, sequenced in a study of T-cell memory formation after mild COVID-19. TCRdb fed the 5' RACE reads into MiXCR, producing one record per CDR3 protein. The sample gives about 620,000 distinct CDR3 sequences, around 17% of which show up once; around 13% is in the top ten. The material sequenced was PBMCs or a T cell subset sorted from them (not recorded which). All receptors derive from an adult woman who had mild COVID-19 (a few samples of this study predate the infection). Cell type and time point are not known. The CDR3 runs from the conserved cysteine through the conserved F or W. A D gene is named only where the DNA matches it firmly. Size is omitted from some rows. Given values are once, few, many or a class for expanded clones.

cdr3_length,j_call,v_call,d_call,clone_size,cdr3_aa,cdr3_nt
17,TRBJ2-3,TRBV5-1,TRBD2,few,CASSEVSGTSGTDTQYF,TGCGCCAGCAGCGAAGTATCCGGGACTAGCGGTACAGATACGCAGTATTTT
14,TRBJ1-3,TRBV9,TRBD1,-,CASSAGTAGNTIYF,TGTGCCAGCAGCGCTGGGACAGCTGGAAACACCATATATTTT
16,TRBJ2-1,TRBV5-1,TRBD1,few,CASSLGLGQGYNEQFF,TGCGCCAGCAGCTTGGGGCTCGGACAGGGTTACAATGAGCAGTTCTTC
14,TRBJ2-5,TRBV5-6,-,few,CASSLVARQETQYF,TGTGCCAGCAGCTTGGTTGCCCGACAAGAGACCCAGTACTTC
13,TRBJ1-1,TRBV12-3/TRBV12-4,-,few,CASRWAENTEAFF,TGTGCCAGCAGGTGGGCAGAGAACACTGAAGCTTTCTTT
19,TRBJ2-1,TRBV7-7,TRBD2,-,CASSLAPLYSGRASDEQFF,TGTGCTAGCAGCTTAGCGCCACTCTATAGCGGGAGGGCTTCGGATGAGCAGTTCTTC
15,TRBJ1-5,TRBV12-3/TRBV12-4,-,few,CASSLDGGSNQPQHF,TGTGCCAGCAGTTTAGACGGTGGGAGCAATCAGCCCCAGCATTTT
13,TRBJ2-1,TRBV7-9,-,-,CASSLGEDSEQFF,TGTGCCAGCAGCTTAGGTGAGGACAGCGAGCAGTTCTTC
16,TRBJ2-5,TRBV11-2,-,few,CASSSWGGEPQETQYF,TGTGCCAGCAGCTCCTGGGGCGGGGAACCCCAAGAGACCCAGTACTTC
13,TRBJ2-1,TRBV29-1,TRBD1,-,CSLRDRVDNEQFF,TGCAGCCTCCGGGACAGGGTGGACAATGAGCAGTTCTTC
18,TRBJ2-2,TRBV11-3,TRBD1,few,CASSLDRDRVSSTGELFF,TGTGCCAGCAGCTTAGATCGGGACAGGGTCAGTAGCACCGGGGAGCTGTTTTTT
16,TRBJ2-5,TRBV10-3,TRBD1,-,CAISEDRDRGSETQYF,TGTGCCATCAGTGAGGATCGGGACAGGGGATCGGAGACCCAGTACTTC
19,TRBJ1-2,TRBV28,TRBD1,few,CASSHSIRGPESPIYGYTF,TGTGCCAGCAGTCACTCGATAAGGGGGCCAGAATCCCCAATCTATGGCTACACCTTC
15,TRBJ1-1,TRBV7-2,-,-,CASSLVSSAWAEAFF,TGTGCCAGCAGCTTAGTATCGTCTGCATGGGCTGAAGCTTTCTTT
14,TRBJ2-5,TRBV10-3,-,few,CAISEGGGIETQYF,TGTGCCATCAGTGAAGGTGGGGGGATTGAGACCCAGTACTTC